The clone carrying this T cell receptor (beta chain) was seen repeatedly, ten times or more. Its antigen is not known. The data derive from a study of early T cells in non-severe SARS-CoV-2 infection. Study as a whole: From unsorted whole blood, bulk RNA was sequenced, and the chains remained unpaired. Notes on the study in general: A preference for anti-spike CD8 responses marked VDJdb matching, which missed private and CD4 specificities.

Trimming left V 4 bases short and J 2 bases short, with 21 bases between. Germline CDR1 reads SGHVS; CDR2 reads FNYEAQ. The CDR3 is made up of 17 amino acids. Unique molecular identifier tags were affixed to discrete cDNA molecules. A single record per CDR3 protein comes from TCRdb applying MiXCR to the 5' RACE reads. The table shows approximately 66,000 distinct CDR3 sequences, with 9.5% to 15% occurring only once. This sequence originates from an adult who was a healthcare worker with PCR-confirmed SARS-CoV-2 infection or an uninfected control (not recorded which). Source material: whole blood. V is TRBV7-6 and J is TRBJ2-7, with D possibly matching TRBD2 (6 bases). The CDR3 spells CASSSSNTGTGPYEQYF. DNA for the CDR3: TGTGCCAGCAGCTCTTCAAACACCGGGACTGGTCCCTACGAGCAGTACTTC. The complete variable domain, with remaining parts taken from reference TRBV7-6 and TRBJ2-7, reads GAGVSQSPRYKVTKRGQDVALRCDPISGHVSLYWYRQALGQGPEFLTYFNYEAQQDKSGLPNDRFSAERPEGSISTLTIQRTEQRDSAMYRCASSSSNTGTGPYEQYFGPGTRLTVT.